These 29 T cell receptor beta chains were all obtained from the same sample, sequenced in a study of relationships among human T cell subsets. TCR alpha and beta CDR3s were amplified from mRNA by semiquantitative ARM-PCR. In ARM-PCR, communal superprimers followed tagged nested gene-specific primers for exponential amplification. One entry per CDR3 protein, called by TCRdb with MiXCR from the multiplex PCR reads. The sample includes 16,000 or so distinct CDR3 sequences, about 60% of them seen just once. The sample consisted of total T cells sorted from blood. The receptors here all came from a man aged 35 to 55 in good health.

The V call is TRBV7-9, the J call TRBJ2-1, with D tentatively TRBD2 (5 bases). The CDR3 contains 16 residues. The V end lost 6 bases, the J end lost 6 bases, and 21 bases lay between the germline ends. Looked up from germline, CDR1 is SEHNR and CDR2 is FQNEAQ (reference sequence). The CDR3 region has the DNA TGTGCCAGCAGGCCACCCCTAGCAAGAGGGCCCAATGAGCAGTTCTTC. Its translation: CASRPPLARGPNEQFF. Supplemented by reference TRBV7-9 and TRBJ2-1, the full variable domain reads DTGVSQNPRHKITKRGQNVTFRCDPISEHNRLYWYRQTLGQGPEFLTYFQNEAQLEKSRLLSDRFSAERPKGSFSTLEIQRTEQGDSAMYLCASRPPLARGPNEQFFGPGTRLTVL.

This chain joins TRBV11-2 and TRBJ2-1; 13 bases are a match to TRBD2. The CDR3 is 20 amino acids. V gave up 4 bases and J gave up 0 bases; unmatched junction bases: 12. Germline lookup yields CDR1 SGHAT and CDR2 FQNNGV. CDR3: CASSSLAGGLPLSSYNEQFF. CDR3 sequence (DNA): TGTGCCAGCAGCTCACTAGCGGGGGGGCTACCACTCAGCTCCTACAATGAGCAGTTCTTC.

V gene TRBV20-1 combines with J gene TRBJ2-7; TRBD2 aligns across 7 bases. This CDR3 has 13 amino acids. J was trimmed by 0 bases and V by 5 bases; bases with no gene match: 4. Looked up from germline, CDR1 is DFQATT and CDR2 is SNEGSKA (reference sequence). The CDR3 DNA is TGCAGTGCTGTTCCGGGGGGCTCCTACGAGCAGTACTTC. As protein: CSAVPGGSYEQYF.

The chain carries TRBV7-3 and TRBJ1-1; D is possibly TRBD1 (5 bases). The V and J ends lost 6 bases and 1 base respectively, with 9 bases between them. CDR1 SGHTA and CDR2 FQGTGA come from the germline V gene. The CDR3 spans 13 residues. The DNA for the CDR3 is TGTGCCAGCAGATCAGACAGGAACACTGAAGCTTTCTTT. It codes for CASRSDRNTEAFF.

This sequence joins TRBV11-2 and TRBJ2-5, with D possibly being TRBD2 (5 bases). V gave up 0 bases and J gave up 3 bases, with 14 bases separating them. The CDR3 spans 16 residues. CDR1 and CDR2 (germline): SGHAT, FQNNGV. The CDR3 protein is CASSLDRRHSKETQYF. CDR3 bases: TGTGCCAGCAGCTTAGATCGGAGGCACAGCAAAGAGACCCAGTACTTC.

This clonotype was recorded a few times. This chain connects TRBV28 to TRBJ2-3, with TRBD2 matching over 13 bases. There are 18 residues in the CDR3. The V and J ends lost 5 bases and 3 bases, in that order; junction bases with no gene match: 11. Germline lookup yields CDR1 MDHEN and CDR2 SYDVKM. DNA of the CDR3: TGTGCCAGCAGTCCTACTAGCGGGAGGGCCATGATGACAGATACGCAGTATTTT. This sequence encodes CASSPTSGRAMMTDTQYF.

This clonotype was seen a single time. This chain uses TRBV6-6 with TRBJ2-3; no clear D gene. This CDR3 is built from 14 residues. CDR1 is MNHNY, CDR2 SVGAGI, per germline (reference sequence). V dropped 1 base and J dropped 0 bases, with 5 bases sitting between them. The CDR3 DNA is TGTGCCAGCAGTTACTTTTCCAGCACAGATACGCAGTATTTT. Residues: CASSYFSSTDTQYF.

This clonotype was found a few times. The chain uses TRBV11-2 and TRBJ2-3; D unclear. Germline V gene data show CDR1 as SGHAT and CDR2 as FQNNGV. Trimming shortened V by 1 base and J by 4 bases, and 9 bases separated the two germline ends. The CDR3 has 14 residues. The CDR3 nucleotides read TGTGCCAGCAGCTTAGGCAGTAATGCAGATACGCAGTATTTT. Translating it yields CASSLGSNADTQYF.

CDR3 nucleotides: TGCAGCTCGCGCCCCAGGGCCAAAAACATTCAGTACTTC. Translating it yields CSSRPRAKNIQYF. The chain links TRBV20-1 to TRBJ2-4; D is unclear. The germline V gene encodes CDR1 DFQATT and CDR2 SNEGSKA (reference sequence). The length of the CDR3 is 13 residues.

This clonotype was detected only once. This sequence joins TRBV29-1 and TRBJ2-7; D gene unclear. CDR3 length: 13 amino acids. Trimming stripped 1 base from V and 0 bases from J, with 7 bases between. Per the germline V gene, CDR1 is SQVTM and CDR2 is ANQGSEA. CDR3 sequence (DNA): TGCAGCGTTGAAGTCGCGAGCTCCTACGAGCAGTACTTC. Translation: CSVEVASSYEQYF.

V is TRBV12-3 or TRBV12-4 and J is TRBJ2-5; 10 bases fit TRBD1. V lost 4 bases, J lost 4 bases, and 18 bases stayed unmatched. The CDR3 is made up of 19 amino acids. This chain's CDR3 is CASSSPGTGAVIERETQYF. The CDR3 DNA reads TGTGCCAGCAGTTCGCCCGGGACAGGGGCCGTAATAGAGCGAGAGACCCAGTACTTC.

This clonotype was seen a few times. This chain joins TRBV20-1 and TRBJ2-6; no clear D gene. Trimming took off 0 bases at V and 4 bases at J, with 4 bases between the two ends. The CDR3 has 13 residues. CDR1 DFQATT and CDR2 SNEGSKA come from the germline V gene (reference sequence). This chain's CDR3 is CSARESGANVLTF. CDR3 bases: TGCAGTGCTAGAGAATCCGGGGCCAACGTCCTGACTTTC.

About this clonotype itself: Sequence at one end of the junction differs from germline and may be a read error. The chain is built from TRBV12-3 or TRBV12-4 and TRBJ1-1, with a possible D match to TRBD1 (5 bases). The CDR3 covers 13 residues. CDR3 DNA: TGTGCCAGCAGCAAAGGGGCAGGTACTGAAGCTTCCTTT. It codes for CASSKGAGTEASF.

CDR3 in amino acids: CASSADRGGGYTF. The CDR3 DNA follows: TGTGCCAGCAGCGCGGACAGGGGAGGCGGCTACACCTTC. The chain recombines TRBV11-1 with TRBJ1-2; 9 nucleotides align to TRBD1. Germline assignment: CDR1 SGHAT and CDR2 FQDESV (reference sequence). The junction had 6 bases not matched to a gene; V was cut back by 5 bases and J by 8 bases. The CDR3 spans 13 residues. Looking up the rest from reference TRBV11-1 and TRBJ1-2 gives the full variable domain: EAEVAQSPRYKITEKSQAVAFWCDPISGHATLYWYRQILGQGPELLVQFQDESVVDDSQLPKDRFSAERLKGVDSTLKIQPAELGDSAMYLCASSADRGGGYTFGSGTRLTVV.

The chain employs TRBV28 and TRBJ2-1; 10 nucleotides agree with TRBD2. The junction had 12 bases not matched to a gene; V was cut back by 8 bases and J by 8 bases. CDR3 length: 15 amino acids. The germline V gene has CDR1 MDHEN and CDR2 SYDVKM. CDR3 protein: CASPPPSGSVDEQFF. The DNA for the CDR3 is TGTGCCAGCCCTCCGCCTAGCGGGAGCGTCGATGAGCAGTTCTTC.

CDR3 protein: CASSLDQGPQETQYF. DNA of the CDR3: TGTGCCAGCAGCTTAGATCAGGGTCCACAAGAGACCCAGTACTTC. The V and J genes are TRBV11-2 and TRBJ2-5; TRBD1 might be the D (5 bases). V shed 0 bases and J shed 2 bases, with 10 bases lying between them. Germline V gene data show CDR1 as SGHAT and CDR2 as FQNNGV. The CDR3 contains 15 residues. Supplemented by reference TRBV11-2 and TRBJ2-5, the full variable domain reads EAGVAQSPRYKIIEKRQSVAFWCNPISGHATLYWYQQILGQGPKLLIQFQNNGVVDDSQLPKDRFSAERLKGVDSTLKIQPAKLEDSAVYLCASSLDQGPQETQYFGPGTRLLVL.

The CDR3 DNA follows: TGCAGTGCTACCGAGACCTACTATGGCTACACCTTC. It is translated as CSATETYYGYTF. The chain joins TRBV20-1 to TRBJ1-2; D is undetermined. This CDR3 contains 12 residues. Germline CDR1 DFQATT, CDR2 SNEGSKA (reference sequence). Trimming took 4 bases from V and 3 from J, leaving 9 bases between them.

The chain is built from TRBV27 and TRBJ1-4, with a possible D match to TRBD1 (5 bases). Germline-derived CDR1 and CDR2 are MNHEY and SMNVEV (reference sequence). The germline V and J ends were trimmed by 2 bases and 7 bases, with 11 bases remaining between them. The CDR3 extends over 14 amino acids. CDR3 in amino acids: CASSLQGSSEKLFF. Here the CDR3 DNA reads TGTGCCAGCAGTTTACAGGGTTCGAGTGAAAAACTGTTTTTT. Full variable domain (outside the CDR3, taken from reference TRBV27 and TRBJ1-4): EAQVTQNPRYLITVTGKKLTVTCSQNMNHEYMSWYRQDPGLGLRQIYYSMNVEVTDKGDVPEGYKVSRKEKRNFPLILESPSPNQTSLYFCASSLQGSSEKLFFGSGTQLSVL.

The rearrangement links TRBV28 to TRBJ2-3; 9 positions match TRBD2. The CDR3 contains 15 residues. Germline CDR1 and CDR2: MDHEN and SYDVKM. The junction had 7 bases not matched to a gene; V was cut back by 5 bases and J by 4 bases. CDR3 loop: CASSTTGLAPDTQYF. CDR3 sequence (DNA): TGTGCCAGCAGTACTACGGGACTAGCACCAGATACGCAGTATTTT.

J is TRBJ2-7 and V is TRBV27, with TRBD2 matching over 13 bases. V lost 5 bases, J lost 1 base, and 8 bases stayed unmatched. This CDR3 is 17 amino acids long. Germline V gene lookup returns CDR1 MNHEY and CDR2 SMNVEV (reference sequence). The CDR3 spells CASSLTTTSGRSYEQYF. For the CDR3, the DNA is TGTGCCAGCAGTCTAACCACGACTAGCGGGAGGTCCTACGAGCAGTACTTC.

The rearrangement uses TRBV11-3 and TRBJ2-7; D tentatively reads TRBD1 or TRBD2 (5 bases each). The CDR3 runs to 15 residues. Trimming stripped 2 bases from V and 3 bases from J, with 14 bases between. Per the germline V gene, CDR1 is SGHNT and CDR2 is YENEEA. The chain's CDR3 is CASSLNGARDYEQYF. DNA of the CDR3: TGTGCCAGCAGCTTAAACGGGGCCAGAGACTACGAGCAGTACTTC.

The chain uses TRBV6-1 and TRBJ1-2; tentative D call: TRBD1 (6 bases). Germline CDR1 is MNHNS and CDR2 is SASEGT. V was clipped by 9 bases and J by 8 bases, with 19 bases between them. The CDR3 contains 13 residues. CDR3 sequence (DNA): TGTGCCAGTTTGGGACAAGGGTGGGGAGGCTACACCTTC. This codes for CASLGQGWGGYTF.

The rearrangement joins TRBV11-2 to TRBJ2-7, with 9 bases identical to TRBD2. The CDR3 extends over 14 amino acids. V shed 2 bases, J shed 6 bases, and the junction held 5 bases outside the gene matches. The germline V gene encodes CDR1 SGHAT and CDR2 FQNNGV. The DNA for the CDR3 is TGTGCCAGCAGCTTACTGGGACTAGCAAGCGAGCAGTACTTC. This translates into CASSLLGLASEQYF.

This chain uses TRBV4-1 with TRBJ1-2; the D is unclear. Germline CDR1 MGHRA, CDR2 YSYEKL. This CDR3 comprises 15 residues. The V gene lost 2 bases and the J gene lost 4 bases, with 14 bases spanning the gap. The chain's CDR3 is CASSQTGVPTYGYTF. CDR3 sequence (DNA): TGCGCCAGCAGCCAAACCGGGGTTCCCACCTATGGCTACACCTTC.

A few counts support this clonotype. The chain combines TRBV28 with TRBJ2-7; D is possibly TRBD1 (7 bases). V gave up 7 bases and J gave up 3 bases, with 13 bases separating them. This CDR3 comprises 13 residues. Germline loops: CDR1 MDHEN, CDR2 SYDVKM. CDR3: CASTWRGLYEQYF. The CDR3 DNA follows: TGTGCCAGCACCTGGAGGGGGCTCTACGAGCAGTACTTC.

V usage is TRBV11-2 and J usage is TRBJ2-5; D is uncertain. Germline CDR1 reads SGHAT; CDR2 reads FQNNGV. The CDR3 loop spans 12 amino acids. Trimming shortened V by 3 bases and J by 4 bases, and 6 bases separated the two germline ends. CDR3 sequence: CASSFIGETQYF. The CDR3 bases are TGTGCCAGCAGCTTTATCGGAGAGACCCAGTACTTC.

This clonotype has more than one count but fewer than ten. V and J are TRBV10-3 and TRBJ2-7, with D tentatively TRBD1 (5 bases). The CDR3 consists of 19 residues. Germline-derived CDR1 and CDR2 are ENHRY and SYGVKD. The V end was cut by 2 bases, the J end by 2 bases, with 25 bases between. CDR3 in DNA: TGTGCCATCAGTGAGACTTTTAGGGGTAGTGACTGGGCCACCTACGAGCAGTACTTC. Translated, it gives CAISETFRGSDWATYEQYF.

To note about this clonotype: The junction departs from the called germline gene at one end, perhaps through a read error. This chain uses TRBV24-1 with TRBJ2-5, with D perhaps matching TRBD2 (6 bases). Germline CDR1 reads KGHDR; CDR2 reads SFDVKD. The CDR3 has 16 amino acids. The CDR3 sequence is CASSPLSGDSQGTQYF. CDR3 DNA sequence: TGTGCCAGCAGTCCCCTTAGCGGAGATAGCCAAGGGACCCAGTACTTC.

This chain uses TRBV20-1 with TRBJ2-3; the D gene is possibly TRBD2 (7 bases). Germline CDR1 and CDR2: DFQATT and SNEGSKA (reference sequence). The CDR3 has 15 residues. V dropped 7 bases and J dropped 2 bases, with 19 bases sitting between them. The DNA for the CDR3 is TGCAGTGGGTCCGTGGGGGGGCTGAACACAGATACGCAGTATTTT. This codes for CSGSVGGLNTDTQYF.